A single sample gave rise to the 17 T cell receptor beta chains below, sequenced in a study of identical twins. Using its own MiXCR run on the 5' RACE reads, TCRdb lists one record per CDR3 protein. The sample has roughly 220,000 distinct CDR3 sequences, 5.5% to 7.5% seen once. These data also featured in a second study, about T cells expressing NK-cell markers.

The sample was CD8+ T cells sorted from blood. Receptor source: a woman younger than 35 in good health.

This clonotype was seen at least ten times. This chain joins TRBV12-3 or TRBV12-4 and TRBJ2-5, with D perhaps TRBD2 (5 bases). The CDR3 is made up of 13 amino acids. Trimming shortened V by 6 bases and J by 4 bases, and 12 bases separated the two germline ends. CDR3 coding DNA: TGTGCCAGCAGCCAACTAGTTAGAGAGACCCAGTACTTC. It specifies CASSQLVRETQYF.

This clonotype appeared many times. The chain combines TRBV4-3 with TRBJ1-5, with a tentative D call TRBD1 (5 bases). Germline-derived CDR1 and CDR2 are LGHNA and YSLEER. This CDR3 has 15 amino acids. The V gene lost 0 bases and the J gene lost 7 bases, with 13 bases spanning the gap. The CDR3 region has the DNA TGCGCCAGCAGCCAAGATCTGAAGGGGCCCCAGCCCCAGCATTTT. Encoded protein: CASSQDLKGPQPQHF.

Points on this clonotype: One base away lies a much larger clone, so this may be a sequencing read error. This chain's CDR3 is CASSQGRHGLHLQGAEANVLTF. Here the CDR3 DNA reads TGTGCCAGCAGCCAAGGTCGCCATGGACTCCATCTACAGGGGGCTGAGGCCAACGTCCTGACTTTC. The V call is TRBV3-1, the J call TRBJ2-6, with 9 bases aligning to TRBD1. The germline V gene has CDR1 LGHDT and CDR2 YNNKEL (reference sequence). V lost 1 base, J lost 6 bases, and 22 bases stayed unmatched. The CDR3 length is 22 residues. The entire variable domain, with the rest obtained from reference TRBV3-1 and TRBJ2-6, is as follows: DTAVSQTPKYLVTQMGNDKSIKCEQNLGHDTMYWYKQDSKKFLKIMFSYNNKELIINETVPNRFSPKSPDKAHLNLHINSLELGDSAVYFCASSQGRHGLHLQGAEANVLTFGAGSRLTVL.

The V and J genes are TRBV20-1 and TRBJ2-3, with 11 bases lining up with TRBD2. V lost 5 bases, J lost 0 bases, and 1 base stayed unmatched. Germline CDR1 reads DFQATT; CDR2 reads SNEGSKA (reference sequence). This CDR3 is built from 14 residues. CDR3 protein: CSAWTSGSTDTQYF. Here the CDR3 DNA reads TGCAGTGCTTGGACTAGCGGGAGCACAGATACGCAGTATTTT.

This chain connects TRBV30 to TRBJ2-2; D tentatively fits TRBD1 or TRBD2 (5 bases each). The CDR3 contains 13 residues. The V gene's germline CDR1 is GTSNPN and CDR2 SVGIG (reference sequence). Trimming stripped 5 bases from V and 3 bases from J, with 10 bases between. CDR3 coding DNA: TGTGCCTGGCAGGGAGATTACACCGGGGAGCTGTTTTTT. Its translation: CAWQGDYTGELFF. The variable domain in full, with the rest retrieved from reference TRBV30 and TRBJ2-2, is SQTIHQWPATLVQPVGSPLSLECTVEGTSNPNLYWYRQAAGRGLQLLFYSVGIGQISSEVPQNLSASRPQDRQFILSSKKLLLSDSGFYLCAWQGDYTGELFFGEGSRLTVL.

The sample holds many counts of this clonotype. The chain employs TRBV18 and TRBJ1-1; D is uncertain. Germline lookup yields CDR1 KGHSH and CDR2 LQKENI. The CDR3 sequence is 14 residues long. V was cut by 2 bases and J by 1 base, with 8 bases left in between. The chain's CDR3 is CASSPKAGNTEAFF. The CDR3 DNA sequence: TGTGCCAGCTCACCAAAGGCAGGGAACACTGAAGCTTTCTTT.

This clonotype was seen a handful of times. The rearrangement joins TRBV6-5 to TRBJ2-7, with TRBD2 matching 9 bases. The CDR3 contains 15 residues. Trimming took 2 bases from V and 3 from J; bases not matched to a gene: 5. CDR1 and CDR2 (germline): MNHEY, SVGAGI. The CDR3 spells CASSYGAGGHYEQYF. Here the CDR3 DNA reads TGTGCCAGCAGTTACGGTGCGGGAGGGCACTACGAGCAGTACTTC.

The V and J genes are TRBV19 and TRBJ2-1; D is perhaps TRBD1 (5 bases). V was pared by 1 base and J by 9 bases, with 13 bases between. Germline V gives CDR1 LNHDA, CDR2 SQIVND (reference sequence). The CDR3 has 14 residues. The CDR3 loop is CASSIAGRAIEQFF. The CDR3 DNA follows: TGTGCCAGTAGTATAGCGGGCAGGGCGATTGAGCAGTTCTTC.

This CDR3 reads CASSPPRAAAYEQYF. DNA of the CDR3: TGTGCCAGCAGCCCGCCAAGAGCGGCCGCCTACGAGCAGTACTTC. V usage is TRBV7-9 and J usage is TRBJ2-7; TRBD2 is a possible D gene (5 bases). Trimming stripped 5 bases from V and 2 bases from J, with 16 bases between. Germline V gene sequence: CDR1 SEHNR, CDR2 FQNEAQ (reference sequence). CDR3 length: 15 amino acids.

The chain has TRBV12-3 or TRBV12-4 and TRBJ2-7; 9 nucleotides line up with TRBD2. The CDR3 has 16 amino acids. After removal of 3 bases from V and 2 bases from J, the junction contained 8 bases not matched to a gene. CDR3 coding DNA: TGTGCCAGCAGTTTCGCGGGAGGGTCCCGGGCCTACGAGCAGTACTTC. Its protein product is CASSFAGGSRAYEQYF.

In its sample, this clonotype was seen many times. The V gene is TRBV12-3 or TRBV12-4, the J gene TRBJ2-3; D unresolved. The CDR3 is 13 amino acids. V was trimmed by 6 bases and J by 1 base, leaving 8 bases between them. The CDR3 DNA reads TGTGCCAGCAGCCCCGGCGGCACAGATACGCAGTATTTT. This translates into CASSPGGTDTQYF.

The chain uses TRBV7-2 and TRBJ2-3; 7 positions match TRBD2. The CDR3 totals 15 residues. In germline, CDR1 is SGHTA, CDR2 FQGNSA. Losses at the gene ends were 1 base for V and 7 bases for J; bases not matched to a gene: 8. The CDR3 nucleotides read TGTGCCAGCAGCTTAGTTGAGGGGAGGGAGCATACGCAGTATTTT. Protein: CASSLVEGREHTQYF.

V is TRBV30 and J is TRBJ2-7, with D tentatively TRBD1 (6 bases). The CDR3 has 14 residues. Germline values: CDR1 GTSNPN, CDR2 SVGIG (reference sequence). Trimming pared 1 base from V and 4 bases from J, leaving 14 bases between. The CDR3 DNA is TGTGCCTGGAGTGCTCCGGCAGGGGCTTACGAGCAGTACTTC. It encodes CAWSAPAGAYEQYF.

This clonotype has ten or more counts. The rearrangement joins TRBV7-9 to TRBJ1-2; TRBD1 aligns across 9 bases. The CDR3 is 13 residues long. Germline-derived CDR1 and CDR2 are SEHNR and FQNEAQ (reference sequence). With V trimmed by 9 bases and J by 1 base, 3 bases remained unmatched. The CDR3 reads CASTGGVNYGYTF. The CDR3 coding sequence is TGTGCCAGTACAGGGGGCGTTAACTATGGCTACACCTTC.

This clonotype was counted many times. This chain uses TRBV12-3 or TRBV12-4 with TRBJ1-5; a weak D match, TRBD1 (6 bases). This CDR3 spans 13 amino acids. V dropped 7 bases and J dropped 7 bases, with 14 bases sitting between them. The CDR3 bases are TGTGCCAGCACCGACAGGAGCGGACAGCCCCAGCATTTT. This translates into CASTDRSGQPQHF.

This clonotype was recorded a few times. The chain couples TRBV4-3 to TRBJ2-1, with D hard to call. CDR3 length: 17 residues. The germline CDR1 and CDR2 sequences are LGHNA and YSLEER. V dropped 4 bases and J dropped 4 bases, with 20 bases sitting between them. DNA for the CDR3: TGCGCCAGCAGCCCCCACACTGGGCGCCAGGCATACAATGAGCAGTTCTTC. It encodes CASSPHTGRQAYNEQFF.

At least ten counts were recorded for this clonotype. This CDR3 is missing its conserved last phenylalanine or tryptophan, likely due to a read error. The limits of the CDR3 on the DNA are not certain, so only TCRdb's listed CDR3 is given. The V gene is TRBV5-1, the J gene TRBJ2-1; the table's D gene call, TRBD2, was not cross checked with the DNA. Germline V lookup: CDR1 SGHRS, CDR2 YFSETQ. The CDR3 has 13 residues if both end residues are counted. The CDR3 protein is CASRGGLEVPFSL.